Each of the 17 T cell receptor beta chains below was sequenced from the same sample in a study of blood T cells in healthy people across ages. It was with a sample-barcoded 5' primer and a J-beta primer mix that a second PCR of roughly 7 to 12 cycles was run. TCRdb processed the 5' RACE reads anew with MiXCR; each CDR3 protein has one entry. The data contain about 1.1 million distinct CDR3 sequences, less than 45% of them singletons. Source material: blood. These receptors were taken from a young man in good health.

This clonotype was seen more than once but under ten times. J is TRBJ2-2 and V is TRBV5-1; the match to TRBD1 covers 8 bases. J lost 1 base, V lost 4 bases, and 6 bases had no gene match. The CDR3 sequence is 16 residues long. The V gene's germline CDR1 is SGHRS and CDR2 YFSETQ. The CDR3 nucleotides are TGCGCCAGCAGCGCCCTAGGGACAGGGAACACCGGGGAGCTGTTTTTT. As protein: CASSALGTGNTGELFF.

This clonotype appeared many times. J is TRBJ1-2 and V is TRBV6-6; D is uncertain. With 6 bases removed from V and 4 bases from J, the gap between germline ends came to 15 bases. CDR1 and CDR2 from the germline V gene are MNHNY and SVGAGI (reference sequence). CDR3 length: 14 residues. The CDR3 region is CASSSNLTPYGYTF. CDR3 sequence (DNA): TGTGCCAGCAGCTCTAATCTGACCCCCTATGGCTACACCTTC.

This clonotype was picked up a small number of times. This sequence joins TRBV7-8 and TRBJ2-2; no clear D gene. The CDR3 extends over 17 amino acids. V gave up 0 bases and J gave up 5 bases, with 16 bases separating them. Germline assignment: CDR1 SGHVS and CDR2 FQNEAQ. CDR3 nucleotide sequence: TGTGCCAGCAGCTTAGCGGGAAACCCCGGGTATACCGGGGAGCTGTTTTTT. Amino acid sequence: CASSLAGNPGYTGELFF.

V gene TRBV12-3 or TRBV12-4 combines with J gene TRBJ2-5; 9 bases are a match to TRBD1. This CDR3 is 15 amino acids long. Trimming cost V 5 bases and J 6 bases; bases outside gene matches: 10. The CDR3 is CASSLRQGDLKTQYF. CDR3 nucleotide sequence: TGTGCCAGCAGTCTCCGACAGGGGGATTTAAAGACCCAGTACTTC.

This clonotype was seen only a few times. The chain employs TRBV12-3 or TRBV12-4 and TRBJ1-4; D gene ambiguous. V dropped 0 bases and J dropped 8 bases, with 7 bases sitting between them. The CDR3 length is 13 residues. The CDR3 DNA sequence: TGTGCCAGCAGTTTAGCACCTCAGGAAAAACTGTTTTTT. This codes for CASSLAPQEKLFF.

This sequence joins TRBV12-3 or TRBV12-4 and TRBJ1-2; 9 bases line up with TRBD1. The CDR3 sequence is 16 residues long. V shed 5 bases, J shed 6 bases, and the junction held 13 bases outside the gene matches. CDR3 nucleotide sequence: TGTGCCAGCAGTCCCCGGACAGGGGCGCGTCCGGATGGCTACACCTTC. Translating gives CASSPRTGARPDGYTF.

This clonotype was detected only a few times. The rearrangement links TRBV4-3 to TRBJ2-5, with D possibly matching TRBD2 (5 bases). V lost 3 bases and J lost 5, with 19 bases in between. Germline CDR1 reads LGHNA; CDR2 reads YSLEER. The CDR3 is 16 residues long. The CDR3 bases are TGCGCCAGCAGCCAGGGGAATAGCCGTCCGGGGGAGACCCAGTACTTC. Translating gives CASSQGNSRPGETQYF.

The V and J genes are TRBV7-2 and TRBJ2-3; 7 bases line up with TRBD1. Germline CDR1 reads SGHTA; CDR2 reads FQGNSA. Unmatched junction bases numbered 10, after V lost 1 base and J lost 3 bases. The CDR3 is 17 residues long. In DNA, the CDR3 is TGTGCCAGCAGCTTAGGCGCACCGGGACAGAATACAGATACGCAGTATTTT. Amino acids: CASSLGAPGQNTDTQYF. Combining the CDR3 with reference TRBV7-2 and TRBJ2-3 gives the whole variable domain GAGVSQSPSNKVTEKGKDVELRCDPISGHTALYWYRQSLGQGLEFLIYFQGNSAPDKSGLPSDRFSAERTGGSVSTLTIQRTQQEDSAVYLCASSLGAPGQNTDTQYFGPGTRLTVL.

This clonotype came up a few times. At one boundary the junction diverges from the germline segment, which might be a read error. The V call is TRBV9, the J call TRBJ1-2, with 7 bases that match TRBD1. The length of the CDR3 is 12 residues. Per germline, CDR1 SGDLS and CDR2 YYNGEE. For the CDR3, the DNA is TGTGCCAGCAGAGACAGGGTCCATGGCCACACCTTC. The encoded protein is CASRDRVHGHTF.

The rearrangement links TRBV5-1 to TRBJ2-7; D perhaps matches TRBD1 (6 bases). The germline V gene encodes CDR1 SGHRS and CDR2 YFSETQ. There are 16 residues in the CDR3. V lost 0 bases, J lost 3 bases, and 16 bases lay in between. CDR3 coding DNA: TGCGCCAGCAGCTTGGAATCTTACAGCAGGGGCTACGAGCAGTACTTC. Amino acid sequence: CASSLESYSRGYEQYF. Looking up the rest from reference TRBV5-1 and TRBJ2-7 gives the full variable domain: KAGVTQTPRYLIKTRGQQVTLSCSPISGHRSVSWYQQTPGQGLQFLFEYFSETQRNKGNFPGRFSGRQFSNSRSEMNVSTLELGDSALYLCASSLESYSRGYEQYFGPGTRLTVT.

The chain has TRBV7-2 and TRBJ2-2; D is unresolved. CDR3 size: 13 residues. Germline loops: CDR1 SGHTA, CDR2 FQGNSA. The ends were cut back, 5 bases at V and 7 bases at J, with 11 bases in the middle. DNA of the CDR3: TGTGCCAGCAGCCCTCTAGTAGGCGGGGAGCTGTTTTTT. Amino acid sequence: CASSPLVGGELFF.

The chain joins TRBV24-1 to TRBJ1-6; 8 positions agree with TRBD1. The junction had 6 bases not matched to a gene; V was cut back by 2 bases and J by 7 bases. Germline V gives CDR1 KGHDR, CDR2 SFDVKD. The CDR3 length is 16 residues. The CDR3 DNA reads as TGTGCCACCAGTGATTCCACCGGGGACAGGAATTCACCCCTCCACTTT. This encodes CATSDSTGDRNSPLHF.

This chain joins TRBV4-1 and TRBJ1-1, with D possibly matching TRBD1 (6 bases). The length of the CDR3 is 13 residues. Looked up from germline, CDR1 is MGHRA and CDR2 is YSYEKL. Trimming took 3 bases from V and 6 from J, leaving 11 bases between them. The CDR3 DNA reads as TGCGCCAGCAGCCATCCCAGGGGCCCTGAAGCTTTCTTT. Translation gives CASSHPRGPEAFF.

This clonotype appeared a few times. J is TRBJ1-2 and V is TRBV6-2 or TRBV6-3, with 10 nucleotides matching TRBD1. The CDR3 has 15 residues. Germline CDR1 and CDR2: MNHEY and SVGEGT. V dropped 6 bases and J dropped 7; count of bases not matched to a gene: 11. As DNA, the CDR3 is TGTGCCAGCAGACCTTTCTCGACAGGGGGCAGTGGCTACACCTTC. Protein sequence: CASRPFSTGGSGYTF.

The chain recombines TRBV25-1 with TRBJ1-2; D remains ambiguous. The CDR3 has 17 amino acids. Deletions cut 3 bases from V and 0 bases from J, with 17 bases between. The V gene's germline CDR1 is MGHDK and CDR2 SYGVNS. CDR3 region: CASSEASGGPSNYGYTF. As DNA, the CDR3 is TGTGCCAGCAGTGAGGCCTCGGGAGGGCCGTCTAACTATGGCTACACCTTC.

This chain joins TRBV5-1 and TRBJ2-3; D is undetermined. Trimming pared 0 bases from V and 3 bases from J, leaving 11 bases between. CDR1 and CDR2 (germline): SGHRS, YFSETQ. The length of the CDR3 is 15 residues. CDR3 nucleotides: TGCGCCAGCAGCTTGGCGTCGGAAACAACAGATACGCAGTATTTT. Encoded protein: CASSLASETTDTQYF.

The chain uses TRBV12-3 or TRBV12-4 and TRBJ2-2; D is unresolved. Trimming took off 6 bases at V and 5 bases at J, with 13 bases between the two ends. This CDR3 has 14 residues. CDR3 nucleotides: TGTGCCAGCAGGACCGCATGGGGAACCGGGGAGCTGTTTTTT. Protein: CASRTAWGTGELFF.